This T cell receptor beta chain appears in the sequencing data of a study of blood T cell repertoires in COVID-19. Study in general: T cells, B-cell-depleted T cells, or PBMCs provided the cDNA or gDNA that served as material.

Authors' data handling: Using reference gene primer amplification, nucleated cell counts were estimated. Sequenced by immunoSEQ multiplex PCR; TCRdb stores in-frame clones only, minus some. From that table come the V and J calls and clone size; the DNA was used to work out D and trimming. The sample carries about 150,000 clones, roughly 88% recorded once. The specimen sequenced was peripheral blood. The receptor comes from a man aged 18 to 29 with COVID-19, enrolled during active disease.

CDR3 region: CASSANGEQFF. CDR3 coding DNA: TGTGCCAGCAGCGCGAACGGTGAGCAGTTCTTC. J is TRBJ2-1 and V is TRBV9; D gene uncertain. The CDR3 spans 11 residues. The V and J ends lost 3 bases and 9 bases respectively, with 7 bases between them. CDR1 is SGDLS and CDR2 is YYNGEE in the germline V gene.